One sample yielded the 18 T cell receptor beta chains listed below, sequenced in a study of regulatory T cells in long-lasting Graves disease. Construction of the TCR beta libraries employed iRepertoire HTBI primers in conjunction with Arm-PCR of CDR3 regions. TCRdb processed the multiplex PCR reads anew with MiXCR; each CDR3 protein has one entry. The repertoire holds some 440,000 distinct CDR3 sequences, with 20% to 25% as singletons. Time point defined: persistent/refractory GD, antithyroid drugs over 5 years with positive TRAb. Researchers made the TCR library from RNA that was extracted from PBMCs. The sample consisted of peripheral blood mononuclear cells (PBMCs), taken when the disease was refractory, from a patient treated with antithyroid drugs. These receptors originate from a female donor with Graves disease.

CDR3 in DNA: TGTGCCAGCCGAAAGGGGCTAGCGGAAGAGACCCAGTACTTC. Protein product: CASRKGLAEETQYF. V and J are TRBV9 and TRBJ2-5; 7 bases are a match to TRBD2. Germline assignment: CDR1 SGDLS and CDR2 YYNGEE. The V gene end was trimmed by 7 bases and the J gene end by 3 bases; junction bases not matched to a gene: 9. The CDR3 is 14 amino acids.

The chain is built from TRBV20-1 and TRBJ2-7, with TRBD1 matching over 11 bases. Germline V gene lookup returns CDR1 DFQATT and CDR2 SNEGSKA (reference sequence). V shed 2 bases, J shed 6 bases, and the junction held 9 bases outside the gene matches. The CDR3 consists of 15 residues. The CDR3 reads CSARRRTGGPFEQYF. As DNA, the CDR3 is TGCAGTGCTAGAAGAAGGACAGGGGGCCCCTTCGAGCAGTACTTC.

This clonotype was seen a few times. A read error may explain this, as a much larger clone is one base away. The missing conserved phenylalanine or tryptophan at the end of this CDR3 makes a read error likely. This chain links TRBV6-2 or TRBV6-3 with TRBJ1-2; D gene ambiguous. CDR1 is MNHEY, CDR2 SVGEGT, per germline. V lost 0 bases and J 8 bases, leaving 16 bases between the germline ends. The CDR3 has 15 residues. The CDR3 sequence: CASSYSLIGLDGYTL. CDR3 DNA sequence: TGTGCCAGCAGTTACTCGCTTATAGGTTTAGACGGCTACACCCTC.

This clonotype showed up just a few times. A much larger clonotype is one base distant, so this may be a read error. CDR3 DNA sequence: TGTGTCAGCAGCTGGATCCAAAACACTGAAGCTTTCTTT. Translation: CVSSWIQNTEAFF. The chain uses TRBV7-2 and TRBJ1-1; D is ambiguous. This CDR3 contains 13 residues. From germline, CDR1 is SGHTA and CDR2 FQGNSA.

This clonotype showed up many times. The chain is built from TRBV5-4 and TRBJ2-7, with TRBD2 as a possible D gene (6 bases). Germline loops: CDR1 SGHNT, CDR2 YYREEE (reference sequence). This CDR3 region has 14 residues. Trimming took off 5 bases at V and 2 bases at J, with 14 bases between the two ends. CDR3 bases: TGTGCCAGCAGGGAGGGGTTAGGGGCCTACGAGCAGTACTTC. As protein: CASREGLGAYEQYF.

V gene TRBV28 combines with J gene TRBJ2-7, with D uncertain. This CDR3 spans 15 amino acids. Germline V lookup: CDR1 MDHEN, CDR2 SYDVKM. Trimming shortened V by 3 bases and J by 5 bases, and 17 bases separated the two germline ends. The CDR3, as DNA: TGTGCCAGCAGTTTCGGCGCTGGTGTATCGAACGAGCAGTACTTC. As protein: CASSFGAGVSNEQYF.

The chain employs TRBV7-9 and TRBJ1-5, with D tentatively TRBD1 (5 bases). The CDR3 has 19 residues. In germline, CDR1 is SEHNR, CDR2 FQNEAQ (reference sequence). Trimming removed 1 base at V and 0 bases at J, with 19 bases between. The CDR3 loop reads CASSLVGAGFVNSNQPQHF. In nucleotides, the CDR3 is TGTGCCAGCAGCTTAGTAGGGGCAGGGTTTGTGAATAGCAATCAGCCCCAGCATTTT.

This clonotype was recorded a few times. The genes are TRBV11-1 and TRBJ2-2; D could derive from TRBD1 or TRBD2 (5 bases each). Germline V gene sequence: CDR1 SGHAT, CDR2 FQDESV (reference sequence). Trimming took off 4 bases at V and 1 base at J, with 13 bases between the two ends. The CDR3 covers 16 residues. This CDR3 reads CASSSTGTVNTGELFF. The CDR3 DNA is TGTGCCAGCAGCTCTACCGGGACGGTGAACACCGGGGAGCTGTTTTTT. Variable domain in full (rest from reference TRBV11-1 and TRBJ2-2): EAEVAQSPRYKITEKSQAVAFWCDPISGHATLYWYRQILGQGPELLVQFQDESVVDDSQLPKDRFSAERLKGVDSTLKIQPAELGDSAMYLCASSSTGTVNTGELFFGEGSRLTVL.

This clonotype was observed a few times. The genes are TRBV6-2 or TRBV6-3 and TRBJ1-5; 8 bases align to TRBD1. CDR1 and CDR2 (germline): MNHEY, SVGEGT. This CDR3 comprises 18 residues. V shed 5 bases, J shed 0 bases, and the junction held 12 bases outside the gene matches. CDR3 residues: CASSAWDRRLDSNQPQHF. Written as DNA, the CDR3 is TGTGCCAGCAGTGCATGGGACAGGAGATTAGATAGCAATCAGCCCCAGCATTTT.

CDR3 coding DNA: TGTGCCAGCAGCGTCGGACAGGGACTGAAAAATGAGCAGTTCTTC. Translation gives CASSVGQGLKNEQFF. The chain combines TRBV11-2 with TRBJ2-1, with 8 bases that match TRBD1. V lost 5 bases, J lost 7 bases, and 10 bases stayed unmatched. The length of the CDR3 is 15 residues. The germline CDR1 and CDR2 sequences are SGHAT and FQNNGV.

This clonotype was observed a few times. The chain links TRBV6-1 to TRBJ2-2; 7 nucleotides line up with TRBD1. From germline, CDR1 is MNHNS and CDR2 SASEGT. V gave up 5 bases and J gave up 4 bases; unmatched junction bases: 7. The CDR3 is made up of 15 amino acids. In DNA, the CDR3 is TGTGCCAGCAGTCCGACGACAGGGATCACCGGGGAGCTGTTTTTT. Protein sequence: CASSPTTGITGELFF.

The rearrangement links TRBV7-8 to TRBJ2-1; 10 bases line up with TRBD1. Germline lookup yields CDR1 SGHVS and CDR2 FQNEAQ. The ends lost 3 bases at V and 6 bases at J; junction bases unmatched: 8. CDR3 length equals 16 residues. The CDR3 loop is CASSFFRQGACNEQFF. DNA of the CDR3: TGTGCCAGCAGCTTTTTCAGACAGGGGGCCTGCAATGAGCAGTTCTTC.

This clonotype has only a few counts. V usage is TRBV28 and J usage is TRBJ2-1; D uncertain. V lost 3 bases and J 7 bases, leaving 16 bases between the germline ends. CDR1 is MDHEN, CDR2 SYDVKM, per germline. The CDR3 runs 15 residues. The CDR3 sequence: CASSLRTTGANEQFF. In DNA, the CDR3 is TGTGCCAGCAGTTTGAGGACCACCGGCGCAAATGAGCAGTTCTTC.

The chain is built from TRBV29-1 and TRBJ2-2; D is perhaps TRBD1 or TRBD2 (5 bases each). This CDR3 spans 12 amino acids. Germline-derived CDR1 and CDR2 are SQVTM and ANQGSEA. The germline V and J ends were trimmed by 4 bases and 5 bases, with 8 bases remaining between them. CDR3 coding DNA: TGCAGCGTTGTATGGGGGACCGGGGAGCTGTTTTTT. It codes for CSVVWGTGELFF.

This clonotype has only a few counts. The V gene is TRBV5-1, the J gene TRBJ1-1; 7 nucleotides align to TRBD1. J was trimmed by 7 bases and V by 5 bases; bases with no gene match: 17. The CDR3 extends over 16 amino acids. Germline V gene sequence: CDR1 SGHRS, CDR2 YFSETQ. CDR3 bases: TGCGCCAGCAGTCCGCTTGACAGGGCTCCGGGACTTGAAGCTTTCTTT. It translates to CASSPLDRAPGLEAFF.

The sample holds many counts of this clonotype. V and J are TRBV11-2 and TRBJ2-7, with 7 bases fitting TRBD2. Germline V gene sequence: CDR1 SGHAT, CDR2 FQNNGV. V lost 6 bases to trimming and J lost 2 bases; unmatched junction nucleotides: 13. The CDR3 totals 16 residues. This CDR3 is CASRSTAASGTYEQYF. CDR3 DNA sequence: TGTGCCAGCAGGTCTACGGCGGCTAGCGGCACCTACGAGCAGTACTTC.

This chain links TRBV29-1 with TRBJ1-4; 8 nucleotides line up with TRBD1. Germline assignment: CDR1 SQVTM and CDR2 ANQGSEA. The CDR3 spans 14 residues. Germline trimming cut 6 bases from V and 4 bases from J; bases unmatched to any gene: 7. CDR3 in DNA: TGCAGCGTCAGAACAGGGGGGAATAATGAAAAACTGTTTTTT. It is translated as CSVRTGGNNEKLFF. Filled out from reference TRBV29-1 and TRBJ1-4, the complete variable domain reads SAVISQKPSRDICQRGTSLTIQCQVDSQVTMMFWYRQQPGQSLTLIATANQGSEATYESGFVIDKFPISRPNLTFSTLTVSNMSPEDSSIYLCSVRTGGNNEKLFFGSGTQLSVL.

The J gene is TRBJ2-5, the V gene TRBV7-3; 8 bases fit TRBD1. The V segment lost 5 bases and the J segment 1 base; nucleotides outside the gene matches: 12. This CDR3 contains 17 residues. CDR1 is SGHTA and CDR2 is FQGTGA in the germline V gene. The CDR3 region is CASSIGVGQGVQETQYF. The DNA of the CDR3 is TGTGCCAGCAGCATCGGCGTAGGACAGGGTGTCCAAGAGACCCAGTACTTC. The variable domain in full, with the rest retrieved from reference TRBV7-3 and TRBJ2-5, is GAGVSQTPSNKVTEKGKYVELRCDPISGHTALYWYRQSLGQGPEFLIYFQGTGAADDSGLPNDRFFAVRPEGSVSTLKIQRTERGDSAVYLCASSIGVGQGVQETQYFGPGTRLLVL.